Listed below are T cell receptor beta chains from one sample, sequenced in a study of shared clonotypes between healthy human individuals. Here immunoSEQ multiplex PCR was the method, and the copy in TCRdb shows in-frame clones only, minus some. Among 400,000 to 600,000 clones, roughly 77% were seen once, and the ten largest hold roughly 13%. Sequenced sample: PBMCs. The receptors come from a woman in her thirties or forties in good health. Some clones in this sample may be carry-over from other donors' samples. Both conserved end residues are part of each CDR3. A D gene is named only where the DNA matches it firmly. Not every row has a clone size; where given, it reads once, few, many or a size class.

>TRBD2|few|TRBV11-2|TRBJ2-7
TGTGCCAGCAACCCGCTAGCGGGATCCTACGAGCAGTACTTC
CASNPLAGSYEQYF
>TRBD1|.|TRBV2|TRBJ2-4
TGTGCCAGCAGTGCCATCGGACAGGGGGCGGCCGGGAACATTCAGTACTTC
CASSAIGQGAAGNIQYF
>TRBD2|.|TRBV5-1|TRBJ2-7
TGCGCCAGCAGCTGGGTAGTTAGCGGGATGAGCGAGCAGTACTTC
CASSWVVSGMSEQYF
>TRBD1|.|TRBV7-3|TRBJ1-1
TGTGCCAGCAGTCCTACAGGGGGAAGCACTGAAGCTTTCTTT
CASSPTGGSTEAFF
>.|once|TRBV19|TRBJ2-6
TGTGCCAGTAGTACACAGGGAAGGAGCTCTGGGGCCAACGTCCTGACTTTC
CASSTQGRSSGANVLTF
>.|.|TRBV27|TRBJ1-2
TGTGCCAGCAGCCACACACTAAACTATGGCTACACCTTC
CASSHTLNYGYTF
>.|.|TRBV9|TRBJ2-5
TGTGCCAGCAGCGTAGATCAAGAGACCCAGTACTTC
CASSVDQETQYF
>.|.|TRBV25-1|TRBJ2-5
TGTGCCAGCAGCCAGTCCCCCACAGGAGTGGCCGTAAGAGGGACCCAGTACTTC
CASSQSPTGVAVRGTQYF
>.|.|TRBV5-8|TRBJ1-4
TGTGCCAGCAGCTTAGAATACAGAGCAACTAATGAAAAACTGTTTTTT
CASSLEYRATNEKLFF
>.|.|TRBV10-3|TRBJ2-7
TGTGCCATCAGTGAGTCTTGGGCTAGTATTTACGAGCAGTACTTC
CAISESWASIYEQYF
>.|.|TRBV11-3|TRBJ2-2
TGTGCCAGCAGCTTAGAAGGTACCGGGGAGCTGTTTTTT
CASSLEGTGELFF
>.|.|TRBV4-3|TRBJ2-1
TGCGCCAGCAGCCAAGATTGGGGGGGGGCAGGTCAGGATGAGCAGTTCTTC
CASSQDWGGAGQDEQFF
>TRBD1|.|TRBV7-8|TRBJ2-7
TGTGCCAGCAGCTTAGGGGGACAGGCGACTTACGAGCAGTACTTC
CASSLGGQATYEQYF
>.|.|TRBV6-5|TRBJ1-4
TGTGCCAGCAAGGGGGGGAATGAAAAACTGTTTTTT
CASKGGNEKLFF
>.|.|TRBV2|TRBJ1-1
TGTGCCAGCGTGGTCGTGGGGTGGACTGAAGCTTTCTTT
CASVVVGWTEAFF
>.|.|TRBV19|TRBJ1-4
TGTGCCAGTTTAGGGAGGGGAGCGGCAGAAAAACTGTTTTTT
CASLGRGAAEKLFF
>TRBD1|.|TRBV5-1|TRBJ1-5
TGCGCCAGCAGCCTAAACACAGGGGACCAGCCCCAGCATTTT
CASSLNTGDQPQHF
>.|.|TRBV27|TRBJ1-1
TGTGCCAGCAGTTTATATCCGGGACGGAACACTGAAGCTTTCTTT
CASSLYPGRNTEAFF
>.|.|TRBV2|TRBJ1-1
TGTGCCAGCAGTGAAGACAGGGAAGCTTTCTTT
CASSEDREAFF
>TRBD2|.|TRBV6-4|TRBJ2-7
TGTGCCAGCAGTGACTGGGGATCTAGCGGGCTTATGGAGCAGTACTTC
CASSDWGSSGLMEQYF
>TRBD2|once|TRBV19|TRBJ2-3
TGTGCCAGTCGCCGACTAGCGGGATACACAGATACGCAGTATTTT
CASRRLAGYTDTQYF
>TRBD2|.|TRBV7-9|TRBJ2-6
TGTGCCAGCACCCCAATCAGAGCGGGGAGATCTGGGGCCAACGTCCTGACTTTC
CASTPIRAGRSGANVLTF
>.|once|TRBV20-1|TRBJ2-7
TGCAGTGCTCCCGGGACCCGGGAGCAGTACTTC
CSAPGTREQYF
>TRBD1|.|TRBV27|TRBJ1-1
TGTGCCAGCAGTTTACGAAGGGACAGTCTAGCTGAAGCTTTCTTT
CASSLRRDSLAEAFF
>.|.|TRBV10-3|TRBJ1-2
TGTGCCATCAGTGAAAGTGAGGGCCGAACCTATGGCTACACCTTC
CAISESEGRTYGYTF
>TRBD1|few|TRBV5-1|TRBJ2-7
TGCGCCAGCAGCTTCAACCCCGGGACAGGGGAACACGAGCAGTACTTC
CASSFNPGTGEHEQYF
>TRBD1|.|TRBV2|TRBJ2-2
TGTGCCAGCAGCGGGACAGGGAGTAGGGGGGAGCTGTTTTTT
CASSGTGSRGELFF
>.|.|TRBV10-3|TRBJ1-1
TGTGCCATCAGTTTAGGAGGGGCGGTGACTGAAGCTTTCTTT
CAISLGGAVTEAFF
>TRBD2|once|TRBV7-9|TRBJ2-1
TGTGCCAGCAGCCCGATGCCTCCCGGGACTAGCGGGAGTAATGAGCAGTTCTTC
CASSPMPPGTSGSNEQFF
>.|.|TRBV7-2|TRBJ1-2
TGTGCCAGCAGCTTAGTACCGGCAGGGTTGGATGGCTACACCTTC
CASSLVPAGLDGYTF
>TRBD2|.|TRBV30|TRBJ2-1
TGTGCCTGCCATGGCCGGACTAGCGGAGGCTACAATGAGCAGTTCTTC
CACHGRTSGGYNEQFF
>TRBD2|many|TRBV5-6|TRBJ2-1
TGTGCCAGCAGCACCACCCTAGCGGGAGGATACAATGAGCAGTTCTTC
CASSTTLAGGYNEQFF
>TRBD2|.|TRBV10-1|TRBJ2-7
TGCGCCAGCAGTGAGGGAGGGGCAGGGAGGGACGAGCAGTACTTC
CASSEGGAGRDEQYF
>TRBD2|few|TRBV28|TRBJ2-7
TGTGCCAGCAGAGAGGTAGCGGGAGAGAACTACGAGCAGTACTTC
CASREVAGENYEQYF
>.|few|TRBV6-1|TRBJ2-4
TGTGCCAGCAGTGAAATAGGAGCGAGGGAAAACATTCAGTACTTC
CASSEIGARENIQYF
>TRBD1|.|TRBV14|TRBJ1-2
TGTGCCAGCAGCCAAGATCTGGCAGGGGGTTCGGGAGGCTACACCTTC
CASSQDLAGGSGGYTF
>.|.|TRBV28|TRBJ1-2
TGTGCCAGCAGTTTAGGCCAGAACTATGGCTACACCTTC
CASSLGQNYGYTF
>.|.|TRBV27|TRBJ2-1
TGTGCCAGCAGTCTTCTGACCAGCAATGAGCAGTTCTTC
CASSLLTSNEQFF
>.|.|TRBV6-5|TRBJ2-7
TGTGCCAGCAGTGATAGGTACGAGCAGTACTTC
CASSDRYEQYF
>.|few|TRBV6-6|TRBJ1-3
TGTGCCAGCAGGGACCGGGCAGCAAACACCATATATTTT
CASRDRAANTIYF
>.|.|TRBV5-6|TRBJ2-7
TGTGCCAGCAGCTTGGCCGGGACTTTGAGCTCCTACGAGCAGTACTTC
CASSLAGTLSSYEQYF
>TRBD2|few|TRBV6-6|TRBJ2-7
TGTGCCACCGGGACAGGGACTAGCGGAAACTACGAGCAGTACTTC
CATGTGTSGNYEQYF
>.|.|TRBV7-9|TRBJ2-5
TGTGCCAGCAGCTCCCCCGGGTGGGATGGGACCCAGTACTTC
CASSSPGWDGTQYF
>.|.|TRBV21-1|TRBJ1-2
TGTGCCAGCAGCAAATCGGGGCGCGCCGAATATGGCTACACCTTC
CASSKSGRAEYGYTF
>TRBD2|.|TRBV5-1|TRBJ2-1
TGCGCCAGCAGGTTAGCGGGAGTAAAAGGAAATGAGCAGTTCTTC
CASRLAGVKGNEQFF